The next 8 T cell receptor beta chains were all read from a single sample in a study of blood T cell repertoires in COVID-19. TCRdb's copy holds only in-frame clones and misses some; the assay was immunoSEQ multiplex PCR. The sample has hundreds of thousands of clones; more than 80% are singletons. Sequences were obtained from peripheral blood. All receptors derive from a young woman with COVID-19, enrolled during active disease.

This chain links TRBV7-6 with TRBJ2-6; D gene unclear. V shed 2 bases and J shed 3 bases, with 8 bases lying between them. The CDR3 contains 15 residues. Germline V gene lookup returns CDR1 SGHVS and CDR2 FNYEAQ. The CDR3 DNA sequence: TGTGCCAGCAGCTTAAGCGACGGTGGGGCCAACGTCCTGACTTTC. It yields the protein CASSLSDGGANVLTF.

The CDR3 region has the DNA TGTGCCAGCAGCTTAGACATAGACTATGGCTACACCTTC. This gives the protein CASSLDIDYGYTF. The chain links TRBV5-4 to TRBJ1-2, with D hard to call. V was trimmed by 2 bases and J by 3 bases, leaving 8 bases between them. Germline CDR1 reads SGHNT; CDR2 reads YYREEE (reference sequence). The CDR3 is 13 amino acids.

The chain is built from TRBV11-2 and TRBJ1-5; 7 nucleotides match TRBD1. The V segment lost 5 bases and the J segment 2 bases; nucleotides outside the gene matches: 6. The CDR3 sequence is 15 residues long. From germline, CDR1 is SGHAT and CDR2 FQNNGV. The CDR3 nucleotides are TGTGCCAGCAGCCTAACAGGGGAGGGCAATCAGCCCCAGCATTTT. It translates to CASSLTGEGNQPQHF.

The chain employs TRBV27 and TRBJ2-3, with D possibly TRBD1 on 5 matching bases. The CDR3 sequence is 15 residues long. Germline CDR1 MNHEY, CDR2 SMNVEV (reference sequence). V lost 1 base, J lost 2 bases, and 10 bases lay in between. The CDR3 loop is CASSLYKGPTDTQYF. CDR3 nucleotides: TGTGCCAGCAGTTTATATAAGGGGCCCACAGATACGCAGTATTTT.

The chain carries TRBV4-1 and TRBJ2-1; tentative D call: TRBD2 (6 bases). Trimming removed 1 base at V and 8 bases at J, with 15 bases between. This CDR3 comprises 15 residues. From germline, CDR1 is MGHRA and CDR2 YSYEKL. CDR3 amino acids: CASSQAERSGDEQFF. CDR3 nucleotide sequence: TGCGCCAGCAGCCAAGCCGAGCGCTCGGGGGATGAGCAGTTCTTC.

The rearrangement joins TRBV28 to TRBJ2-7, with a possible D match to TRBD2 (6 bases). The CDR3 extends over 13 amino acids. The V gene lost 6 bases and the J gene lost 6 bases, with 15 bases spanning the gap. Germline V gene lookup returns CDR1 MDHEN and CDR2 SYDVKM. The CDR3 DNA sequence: TGTGCCAGCAGGACATCGACCGGGGGCGAGCAGTACTTC. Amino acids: CASRTSTGGEQYF.

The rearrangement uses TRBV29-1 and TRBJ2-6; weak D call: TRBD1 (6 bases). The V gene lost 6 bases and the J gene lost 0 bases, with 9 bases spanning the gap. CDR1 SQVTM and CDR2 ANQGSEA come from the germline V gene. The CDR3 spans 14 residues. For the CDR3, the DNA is TGCAGCGTCGTAGGGGGCTCTGGGGCCAACGTCCTGACTTTC. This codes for CSVVGGSGANVLTF.

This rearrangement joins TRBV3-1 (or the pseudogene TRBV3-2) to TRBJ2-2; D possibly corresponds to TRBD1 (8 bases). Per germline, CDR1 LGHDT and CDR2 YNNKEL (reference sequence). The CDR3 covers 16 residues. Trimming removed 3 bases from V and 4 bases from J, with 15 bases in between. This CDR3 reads CASSQGGTGLTGELFF. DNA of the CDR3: TGTGCCAGCAGCCAGGGGGGGACAGGTCTCACCGGGGAGCTGTTTTTT.